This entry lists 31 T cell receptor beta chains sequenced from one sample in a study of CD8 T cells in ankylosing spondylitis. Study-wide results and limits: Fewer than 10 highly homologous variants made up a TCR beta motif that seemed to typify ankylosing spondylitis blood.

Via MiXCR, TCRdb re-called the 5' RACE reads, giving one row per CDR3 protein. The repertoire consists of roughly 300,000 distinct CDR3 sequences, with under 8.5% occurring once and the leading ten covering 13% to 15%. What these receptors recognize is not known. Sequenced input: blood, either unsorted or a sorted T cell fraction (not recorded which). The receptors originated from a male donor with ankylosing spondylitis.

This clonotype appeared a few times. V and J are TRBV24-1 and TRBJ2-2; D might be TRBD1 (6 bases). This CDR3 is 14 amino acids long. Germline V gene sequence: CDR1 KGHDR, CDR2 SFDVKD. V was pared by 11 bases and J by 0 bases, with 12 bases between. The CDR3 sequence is CASSGTSNTGELFF. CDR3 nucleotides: TGTGCCAGCTCCGGGACATCGAACACCGGGGAGCTGTTTTTT.

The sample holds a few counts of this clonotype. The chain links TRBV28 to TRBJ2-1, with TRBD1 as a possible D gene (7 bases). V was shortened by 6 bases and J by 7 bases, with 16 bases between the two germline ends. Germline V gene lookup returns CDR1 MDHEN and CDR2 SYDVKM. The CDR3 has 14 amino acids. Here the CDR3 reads CASSWGQGGNEQFF. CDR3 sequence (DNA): TGTGCCAGCAGCTGGGGCCAGGGGGGAAATGAGCAGTTCTTC. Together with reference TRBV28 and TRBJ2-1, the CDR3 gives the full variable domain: DVKVTQSSRYLVKRTGEKVFLECVQDMDHENMFWYRQDPGLGLRLIYFSYDVKMKEKGDIPEGYSVSREKKERFSLILESASTNQTSMYLCASSWGQGGNEQFFGPGTRLTVL.

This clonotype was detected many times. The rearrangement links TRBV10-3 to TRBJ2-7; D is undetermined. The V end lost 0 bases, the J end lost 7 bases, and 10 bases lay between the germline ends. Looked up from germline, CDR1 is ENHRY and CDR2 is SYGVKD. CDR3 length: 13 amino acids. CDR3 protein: CAISESTRWEQYF. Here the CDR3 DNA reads TGTGCCATCAGTGAGTCGACTCGATGGGAGCAGTACTTC.

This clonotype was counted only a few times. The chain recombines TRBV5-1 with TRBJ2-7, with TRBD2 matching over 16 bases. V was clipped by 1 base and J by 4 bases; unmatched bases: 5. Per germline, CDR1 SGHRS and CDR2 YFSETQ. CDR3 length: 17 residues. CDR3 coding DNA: TGCGCCAGCAGCTTGATGGGACTAGCGGGAGGGAGATACGAGCAGTACTTC. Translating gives CASSLMGLAGGRYEQYF.

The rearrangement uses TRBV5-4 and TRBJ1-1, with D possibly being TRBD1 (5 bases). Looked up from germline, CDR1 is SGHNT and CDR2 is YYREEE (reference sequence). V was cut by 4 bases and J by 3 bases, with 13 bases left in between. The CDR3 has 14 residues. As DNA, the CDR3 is TGTGCCAGCAGCGCCACATTAGGGGACACTGAAGCTTTCTTT. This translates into CASSATLGDTEAFF.

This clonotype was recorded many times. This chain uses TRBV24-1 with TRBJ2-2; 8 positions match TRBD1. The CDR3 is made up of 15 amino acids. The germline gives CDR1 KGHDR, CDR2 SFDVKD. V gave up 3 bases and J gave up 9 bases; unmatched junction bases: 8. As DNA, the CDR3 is TGTGCCACCAGTGATCCGGGACAGGAGCGCCGGGAGCTGTTTTTT. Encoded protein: CATSDPGQERRELFF.

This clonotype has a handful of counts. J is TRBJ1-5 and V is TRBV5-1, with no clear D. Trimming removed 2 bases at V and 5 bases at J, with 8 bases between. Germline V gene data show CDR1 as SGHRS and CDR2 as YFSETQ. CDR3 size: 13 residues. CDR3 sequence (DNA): TGCGCCAGCAGCTTAGAGATGCATCAGCCCCAGCATTTT. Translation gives CASSLEMHQPQHF.

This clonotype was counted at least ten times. In nucleotides, the CDR3 is TGTGCCAGTAGTTACATCTTGAATGAAAAACTGTTTTTT. This encodes CASSYILNEKLFF. The rearrangement uses TRBV19 and TRBJ1-4; no reliable D call. The CDR3 has 13 residues. From germline, CDR1 is LNHDA and CDR2 SQIVND (reference sequence). V lost 5 bases to trimming and J lost 5 bases, with 9 bases between them.

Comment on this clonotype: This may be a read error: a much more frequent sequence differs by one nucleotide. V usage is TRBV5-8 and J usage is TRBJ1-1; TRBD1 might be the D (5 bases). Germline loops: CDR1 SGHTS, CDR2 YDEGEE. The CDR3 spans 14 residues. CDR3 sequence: CASSFDSDHTEASF. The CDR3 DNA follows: TGTGCCAGCAGCTTCGACAGCGACCACACTGAAGCTTCCTTT.

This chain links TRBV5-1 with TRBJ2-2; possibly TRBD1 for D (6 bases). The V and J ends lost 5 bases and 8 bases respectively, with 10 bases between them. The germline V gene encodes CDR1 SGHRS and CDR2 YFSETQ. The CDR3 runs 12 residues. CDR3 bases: TGCGCCAGCAGACCAGGGGCTGGGGAGCTGTTTTTT. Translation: CASRPGAGELFF.

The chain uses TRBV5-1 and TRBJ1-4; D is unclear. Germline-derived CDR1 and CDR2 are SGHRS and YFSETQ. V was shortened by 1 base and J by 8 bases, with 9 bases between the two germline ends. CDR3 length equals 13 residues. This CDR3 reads CASSLIPGEKLFF. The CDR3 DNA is TGCGCCAGCAGCTTGATCCCGGGCGAAAAACTGTTTTTT.

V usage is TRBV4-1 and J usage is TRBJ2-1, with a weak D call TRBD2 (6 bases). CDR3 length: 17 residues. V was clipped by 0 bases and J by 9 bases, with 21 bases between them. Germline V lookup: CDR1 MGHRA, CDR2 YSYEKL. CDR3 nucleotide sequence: TGCGCCAGCAGCCAAGATCGGGCTAGCGTCACAAGCAGTGAGCAGTTCTTC. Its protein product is CASSQDRASVTSSEQFF.

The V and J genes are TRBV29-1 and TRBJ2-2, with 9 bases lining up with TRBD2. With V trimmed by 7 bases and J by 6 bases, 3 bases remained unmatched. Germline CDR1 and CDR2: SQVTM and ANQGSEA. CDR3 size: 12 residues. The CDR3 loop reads CSGGGGAGELFF. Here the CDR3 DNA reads TGCAGCGGCGGGGGGGGCGCCGGGGAGCTGTTTTTT.

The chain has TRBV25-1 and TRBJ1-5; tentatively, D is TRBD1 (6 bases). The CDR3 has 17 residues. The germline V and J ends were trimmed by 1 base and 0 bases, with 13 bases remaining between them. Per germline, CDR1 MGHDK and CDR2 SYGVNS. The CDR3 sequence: CASSESGGGYSNQPQHF. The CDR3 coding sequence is TGTGCCAGCAGTGAATCGGGAGGGGGGTATAGCAATCAGCCCCAGCATTTT.

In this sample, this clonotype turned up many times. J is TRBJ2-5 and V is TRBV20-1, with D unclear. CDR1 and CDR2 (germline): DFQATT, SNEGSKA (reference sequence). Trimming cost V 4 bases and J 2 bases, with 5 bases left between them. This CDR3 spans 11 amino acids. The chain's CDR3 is CSAKGQETQYF. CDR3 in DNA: TGCAGTGCTAAAGGACAAGAGACCCAGTACTTC.

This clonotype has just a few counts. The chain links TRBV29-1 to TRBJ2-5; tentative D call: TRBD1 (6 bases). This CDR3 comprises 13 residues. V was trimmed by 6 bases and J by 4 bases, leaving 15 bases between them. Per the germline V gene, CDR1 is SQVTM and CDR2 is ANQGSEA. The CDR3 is CSVETGFGETQYF. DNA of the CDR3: TGCAGCGTGGAAACAGGGTTCGGAGAGACCCAGTACTTC. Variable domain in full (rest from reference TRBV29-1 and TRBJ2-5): SAVISQKPSRDICQRGTSLTIQCQVDSQVTMMFWYRQQPGQSLTLIATANQGSEATYESGFVIDKFPISRPNLTFSTLTVSNMSPEDSSIYLCSVETGFGETQYFGPGTRLLVL.

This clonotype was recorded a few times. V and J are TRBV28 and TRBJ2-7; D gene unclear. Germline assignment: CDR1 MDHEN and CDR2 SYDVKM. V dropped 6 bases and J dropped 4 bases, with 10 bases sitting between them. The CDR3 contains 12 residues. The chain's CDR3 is CASSPTEYEQYF. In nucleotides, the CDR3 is TGTGCCAGCAGCCCTACAGAATACGAGCAGTACTTC.

This chain's CDR3 is CASSGRGTSVTDTQYF. The CDR3 DNA reads TGCGCCAGCAGCGGGCGAGGGACTAGCGTTACAGATACGCAGTATTTT. The rearrangement uses TRBV5-1 and TRBJ2-3; 10 bases map to TRBD2. The CDR3 is made up of 16 amino acids. The trim removed 4 bases at V and 3 bases at J, leaving 8 bases unmatched. CDR1 is SGHRS and CDR2 is YFSETQ in the germline V gene.

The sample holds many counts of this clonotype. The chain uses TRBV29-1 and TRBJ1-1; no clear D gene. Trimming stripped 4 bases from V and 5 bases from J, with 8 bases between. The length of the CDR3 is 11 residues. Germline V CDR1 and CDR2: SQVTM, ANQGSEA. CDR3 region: CSVAGLTEAFF. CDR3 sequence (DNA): TGCAGCGTTGCCGGCCTTACTGAAGCTTTCTTT.

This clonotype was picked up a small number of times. The CDR3 loop is CSASRDSRNEQFF. In DNA, the CDR3 is TGCAGTGCGAGCCGGGACAGCCGTAATGAGCAGTTCTTC. The gene calls are TRBV20-1 and TRBJ2-1; 7 nucleotides line up with TRBD1. The trim removed 6 bases at V and 7 bases at J, leaving 9 bases unmatched. Looked up from germline, CDR1 is DFQATT and CDR2 is SNEGSKA (reference sequence). The CDR3 runs 13 residues.

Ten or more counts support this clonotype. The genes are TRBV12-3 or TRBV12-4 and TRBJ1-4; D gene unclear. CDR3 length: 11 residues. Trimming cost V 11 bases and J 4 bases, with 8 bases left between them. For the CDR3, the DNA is TGTGCCGCTACAGTTAATGAAAAACTGTTTTTT. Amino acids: CAATVNEKLFF.

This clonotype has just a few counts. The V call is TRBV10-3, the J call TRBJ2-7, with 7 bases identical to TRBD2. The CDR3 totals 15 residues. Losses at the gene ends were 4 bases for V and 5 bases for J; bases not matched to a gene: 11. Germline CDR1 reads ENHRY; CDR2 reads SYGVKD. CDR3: CAISGGGSYPNEQYF. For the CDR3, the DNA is TGTGCCATCAGTGGGGGGGGATCCTACCCGAACGAGCAGTACTTC.

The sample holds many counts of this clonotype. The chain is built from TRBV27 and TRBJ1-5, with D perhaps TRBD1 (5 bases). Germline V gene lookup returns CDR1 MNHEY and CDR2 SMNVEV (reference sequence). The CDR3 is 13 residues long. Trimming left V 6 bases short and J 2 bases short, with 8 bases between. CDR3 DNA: TGTGCCAGCAGCCTCAGGGGCAATCAGCCCCAGCATTTT. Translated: CASSLRGNQPQHF.

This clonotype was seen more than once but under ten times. In nucleotides, the CDR3 is TGCAGTGCTAGAAAAACGGGGGACGGTTACGAGCAGTACTTC. It yields the protein CSARKTGDGYEQYF. This chain uses TRBV20-1 with TRBJ2-7; the D gene is possibly TRBD2 (6 bases). The CDR3 is 14 amino acids. Germline lookup yields CDR1 DFQATT and CDR2 SNEGSKA (reference sequence). Trimming took off 2 bases at V and 4 bases at J, with 15 bases between the two ends.

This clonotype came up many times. DNA for the CDR3: TGTGCCAGCATTGAGGGAGGCGGCTCCTACAATGAGCAGTTCTTC. Its protein product is CASIEGGGSYNEQFF. The rearrangement uses TRBV2 and TRBJ2-1; D perhaps matches TRBD2 (6 bases). Germline V gene sequence: CDR1 SNHLY, CDR2 FYNNEI. The germline V and J ends were trimmed by 7 bases and 0 bases, with 13 bases remaining between them. The CDR3 sequence is 15 residues long.

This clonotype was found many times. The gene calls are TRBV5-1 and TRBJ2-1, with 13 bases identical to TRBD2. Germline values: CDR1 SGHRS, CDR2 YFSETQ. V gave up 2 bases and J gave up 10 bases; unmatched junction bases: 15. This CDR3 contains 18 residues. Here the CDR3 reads CASSLTTSGRALGVEQFF. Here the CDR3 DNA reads TGCGCCAGCAGCTTAACAACTAGCGGGAGGGCCTTAGGGGTCGAGCAGTTCTTC. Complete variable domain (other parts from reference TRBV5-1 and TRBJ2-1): KAGVTQTPRYLIKTRGQQVTLSCSPISGHRSVSWYQQTPGQGLQFLFEYFSETQRNKGNFPGRFSGRQFSNSRSEMNVSTLELGDSALYLCASSLTTSGRALGVEQFFGPGTRLTVL.

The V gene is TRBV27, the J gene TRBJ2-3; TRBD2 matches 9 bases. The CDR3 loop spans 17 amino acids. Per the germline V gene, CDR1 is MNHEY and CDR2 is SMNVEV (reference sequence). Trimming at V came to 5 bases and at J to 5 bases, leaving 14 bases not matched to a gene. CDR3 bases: TGTGCCAGCAGTCCTCCCGAACTAGCGGGCAAATTAGATACGCAGTATTTT. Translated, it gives CASSPPELAGKLDTQYF.

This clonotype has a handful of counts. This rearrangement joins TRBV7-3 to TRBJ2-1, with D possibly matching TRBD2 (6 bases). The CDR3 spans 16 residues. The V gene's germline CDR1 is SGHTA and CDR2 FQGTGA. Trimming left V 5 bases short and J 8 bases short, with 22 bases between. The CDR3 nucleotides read TGTGCCAGCAGCAAGTCAAGAGGAGGGCGCGCCGATGAGCAGTTCTTC. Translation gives CASSKSRGGRADEQFF.

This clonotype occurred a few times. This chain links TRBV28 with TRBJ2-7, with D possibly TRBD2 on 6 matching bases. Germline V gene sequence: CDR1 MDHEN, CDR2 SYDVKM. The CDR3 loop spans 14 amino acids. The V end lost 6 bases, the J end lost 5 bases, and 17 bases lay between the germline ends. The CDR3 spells CASRTERASDEQYF. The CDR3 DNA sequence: TGTGCCAGCAGGACCGAGCGGGCCTCTGACGAGCAGTACTTC.

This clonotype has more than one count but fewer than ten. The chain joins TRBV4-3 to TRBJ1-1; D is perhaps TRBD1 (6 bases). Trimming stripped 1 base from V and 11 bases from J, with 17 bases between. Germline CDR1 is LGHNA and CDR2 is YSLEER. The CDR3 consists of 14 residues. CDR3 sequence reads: CASSQVRTVPSAFF. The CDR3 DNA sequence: TGCGCCAGCAGCCAAGTTCGGACAGTCCCGAGTGCTTTCTTT.

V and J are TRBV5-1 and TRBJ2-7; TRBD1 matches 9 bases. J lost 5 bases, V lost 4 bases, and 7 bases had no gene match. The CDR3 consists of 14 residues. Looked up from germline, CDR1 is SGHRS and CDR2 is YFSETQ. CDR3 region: CASSVGTGIDEQYF. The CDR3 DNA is TGCGCCAGCAGCGTCGGGACAGGGATCGACGAGCAGTACTTC.